The source of this T cell receptor beta chain is a study of shared clonotypes between healthy human individuals. The table came from immunoSEQ multiplex PCR; TCRdb's copy has only in-frame clones and leaves some out. The data hold about a million clones, with around 75% observed a single time. Germline CDR1 and CDR2: GTSNPN and SVGIG (reference sequence). The CDR3 is 14 amino acids. The V gene lost 6 bases and the J gene lost 4 bases, with 19 bases spanning the gap. A single count supports this clone. Sequencing used memory CD4+ T cells sorted from blood. Subset reported: CD45RA-negative fraction. V is TRBV30 and J is TRBJ2-7; no clear D. The source is a man aged 18 to 30 in good health. CDR3 DNA sequence: TGTGCCTGCACCCGGCTCGGAGCGATTTACGAGCAGTACTTC. Its protein is CACTRLGAIYEQYF.